Each of the 30 T cell receptor beta chains below was sequenced from the same sample in a study of naive and memory T cell subsets. Study results and limitations: A few larger clonotypes appeared in naive repertoires, especially CD8, possibly memory cells re-expressing CD45RA.

Their antigens are not known. The beta constant-region primer was an equimolar mix of two oligonucleotides covering TRBC1 and TRBC2. Four rounds of PCR amplified the ligated cDNA using nested alpha and beta constant-region primers plus SP2. TCRdb redid the calling of the UMI-ligation and nested PCR reads with MiXCR, one entry per CDR3 protein. The sample contains 140,000 to 150,000 distinct CDR3 sequences, over 20% of which appear only once. The specimen sequenced was naive CD4+ T cells from blood. The receptor set was obtained from a human donor in good health.

This clonotype was recorded at least ten times. V and J are TRBV29-1 and TRBJ1-1; D remains ambiguous. Germline V gene lookup returns CDR1 SQVTM and CDR2 ANQGSEA. V was pared by 7 bases and J by 2 bases, with 11 bases between. This CDR3 comprises 12 residues. This CDR3 is CSAARSNTEAFF. The DNA of the CDR3 is TGCAGCGCCGCACGGTCAAACACTGAAGCTTTCTTT.

This chain links TRBV7-6 with TRBJ2-4; TRBD1 matches at 7 bases. The CDR3 sequence is 14 residues long. Germline V CDR1 and CDR2: SGHVS, FNYEAQ. J was trimmed by 6 bases and V by 0 bases; bases with no gene match: 2. CDR3 in amino acids: CASSLAAGGNIQYF. CDR3 nucleotide sequence: TGTGCCAGCAGCTTAGCGGCAGGGGGAAACATTCAGTACTTC.

The V call is TRBV6-6, the J call TRBJ1-1, with TRBD1 matching over 8 bases. CDR1 and CDR2 from the germline V gene are MNHNY and SVGAGI (reference sequence). V was pared by 6 bases and J by 4 bases, with 10 bases of the junction left unmatched. The CDR3 is 15 residues long. The CDR3, as DNA: TGTGCCAGCAGCCGACAGGGGAACGTAGGCACTGAAGCTTTCTTT. This codes for CASSRQGNVGTEAFF.

The chain is built from TRBV28 and TRBJ2-5; D unclear. CDR3 length equals 15 residues. V lost 6 bases and J 2 bases, leaving 16 bases between the germline ends. Germline V gene sequence: CDR1 MDHEN, CDR2 SYDVKM. The CDR3 loop is CASSTNRRKQETQYF. The DNA for the CDR3 is TGTGCCAGCAGCACCAATCGGCGGAAACAAGAGACCCAGTACTTC.

This clonotype was detected only a few times. V and J are TRBV12-3 or TRBV12-4 and TRBJ2-5; D may be TRBD1 (5 bases). The V gene lost 6 bases and the J gene lost 2 bases, with 7 bases spanning the gap. The CDR3 is 12 residues long. The CDR3 DNA reads as TGTGCCAGCAGCCGGACACAAGAGACCCAGTACTTC. Protein sequence: CASSRTQETQYF.

This clonotype has at least ten counts. J is TRBJ2-1 and V is TRBV6-5, with 7 bases lining up with TRBD2. CDR1 MNHEY and CDR2 SVGAGI come from the germline V gene. The CDR3 runs to 15 residues. J was trimmed by 10 bases and V by 0 bases; bases with no gene match: 9. CDR3 nucleotide sequence: TGTGCCAGCAGTTACTCCCCCGCGGGACTAAGCGAGCAGTTCTTC. Translating it yields CASSYSPAGLSEQFF.

This clonotype was seen ten or more times. This chain uses TRBV2 with TRBJ2-2; tentative D call: TRBD1 (5 bases). Trimming took off 4 bases at V and 8 bases at J, with 8 bases between the two ends. The germline V gene encodes CDR1 SNHLY and CDR2 FYNNEI. This CDR3 has 12 amino acids. The CDR3 sequence: CASSARGGELFF. CDR3 in DNA: TGTGCCAGCAGTGCAAGGGGTGGGGAGCTGTTTTTT. The variable domain in full, completed from reference TRBV2 and TRBJ2-2, reads EPEVTQTPSHQVTQMGQEVILRCVPISNHLYFYWYRQILGQKVEFLVSFYNNEISEKSEIFDDQFSVERPDGSNFTLKIRSTKLEDSAMYFCASSARGGELFFGEGSRLTVL.

This chain uses TRBV28 with TRBJ2-7, with TRBD1 matching over 9 bases. The CDR3 loop spans 16 amino acids. The V gene's germline CDR1 is MDHEN and CDR2 SYDVKM. Trimming removed 5 bases from V and 2 bases from J; junction bases left unmatched: 10. The CDR3: CASSTTGTGIPYEQYF. CDR3 bases: TGTGCCAGCAGTACAACCGGGACAGGGATCCCCTACGAGCAGTACTTC.

The J gene is TRBJ1-1, the V gene TRBV6-2 or TRBV6-3; 9 nucleotides line up with TRBD1. From germline, CDR1 is MNHEY and CDR2 SVGEGT. The CDR3 has 14 amino acids. V was clipped by 6 bases and J by 7 bases; unmatched bases: 9. The CDR3 DNA follows: TGTGCCAGCAGGGATACAGGGGGCTCTGATGAAGCTTTCTTT. Translating gives CASRDTGGSDEAFF.

There are a few counts of this clonotype. The chain has TRBV28 and TRBJ1-3, with 8 bases identical to TRBD1. The germline V gene has CDR1 MDHEN and CDR2 SYDVKM. CDR3 length: 15 residues. V shed 7 bases and J 4 bases; nucleotides not matched to a gene: 9. The CDR3 loop is CASIFRQGSGNTIYF. The CDR3 DNA reads as TGTGCCAGCATATTCCGACAGGGGTCCGGAAACACCATATATTTT.

The CDR3 loop is CASRLTLGTVYGYTF. The CDR3 DNA follows: TGTGCCAGCAGATTAACGTTGGGGACGGTCTATGGCTACACCTTC. The chain joins TRBV6-2 or TRBV6-3 to TRBJ1-2, with D possibly TRBD1 on 5 matching bases. The germline V gene encodes CDR1 MNHEY and CDR2 SVGEGT. The ends were cut back, 6 bases at V and 4 bases at J, with 18 bases in the middle. The CDR3 covers 15 residues.

The J gene is TRBJ2-7, the V gene TRBV7-2; TRBD1 is a possible D gene (5 bases). Germline V gene lookup returns CDR1 SGHTA and CDR2 FQGNSA. V was cut by 0 bases and J by 0 bases, with 15 bases left in between. The length of the CDR3 is 17 residues. The DNA for the CDR3 is TGTGCCAGCAGCTTAGCAGTAGCACAGGCGTCCTCCTACGAGCAGTACTTC. Its translation: CASSLAVAQASSYEQYF.

The chain couples TRBV7-3 to TRBJ1-1; 10 bases map to TRBD1. The V gene's germline CDR1 is SGHTA and CDR2 FQGTGA. The length of the CDR3 is 15 residues. Trimming removed 5 bases from V and 3 bases from J; junction bases left unmatched: 6. DNA of the CDR3: TGTGCCAGCAGCCTTACCGGGACAGGGGACACTGAAGCTTTCTTT. Encoded protein: CASSLTGTGDTEAFF. The whole variable domain, remainder taken from reference TRBV7-3 and TRBJ1-1, is GAGVSQTPSNKVTEKGKYVELRCDPISGHTALYWYRQSLGQGPEFLIYFQGTGAADDSGLPNDRFFAVRPEGSVSTLKIQRTERGDSAVYLCASSLTGTGDTEAFFGQGTRLTVV.

This clonotype appeared a few times. This chain joins TRBV9 and TRBJ2-5; no firm D call. From germline, CDR1 is SGDLS and CDR2 YYNGEE. V lost 3 bases and J lost 1, with 16 bases in between. The CDR3 is 16 amino acids. CDR3 protein: CASSAVVGFPQETQYF. CDR3 nucleotide sequence: TGTGCCAGCAGCGCCGTGGTAGGGTTTCCCCAAGAGACCCAGTACTTC.

The V call is TRBV7-2, the J call TRBJ1-4; 7 bases are shared with TRBD1. This CDR3 is built from 14 residues. V trimming: 3 bases; J trimming: 8 bases; junction bases outside the gene matches: 6. Germline CDR1 SGHTA, CDR2 FQGNSA. CDR3 DNA: TGTGCCAGCAGCTTCGAACAGGGACAGGAAAAACTGTTTTTT. Translation: CASSFEQGQEKLFF.

The CDR3 coding sequence is TGCGCCAGCAGCCAAGCCGGCGGCCCCCAGTACTTC. It is translated as CASSQAGGPQYF. The chain recombines TRBV4-3 with TRBJ2-5; D not resolved. This CDR3 contains 12 residues. Germline CDR1 is LGHNA and CDR2 is YSLEER. V was clipped by 1 base and J by 9 bases, with 9 bases between them.

The CDR3, as DNA: TGTGCCAGCAGCGTGGGGGGGCGTGGGGCCAACGTCCTGACTTTC. Its protein product is CASSVGGRGANVLTF. The V call is TRBV9, the J call TRBJ2-6, with D tentatively TRBD2 (7 bases). With 2 bases removed from V and 3 bases from J, the gap between germline ends came to 9 bases. CDR1 SGDLS and CDR2 YYNGEE come from the germline V gene. This CDR3 has 15 amino acids.

This clonotype was picked up many times. This chain connects TRBV6-5 to TRBJ1-6; D is uncertain. The ends were cut back, 0 bases at V and 8 bases at J, with 8 bases in the middle. Germline CDR1 reads MNHEY; CDR2 reads SVGAGI. This CDR3 region has 14 residues. This CDR3 reads CASSYSMSYSPLHF. DNA of the CDR3: TGTGCCAGCAGTTACTCGATGTCTTATTCACCCCTCCACTTT.

CDR3 sequence (DNA): TGTGCCAGCAGTATTATTATCAATCAGCCCCAGCATTTT. This codes for CASSIIINQPQHF. The V gene is TRBV2, the J gene TRBJ1-5; D unresolved. Trimming removed 5 bases from V and 3 bases from J, with 8 bases in between. The V gene's germline CDR1 is SNHLY and CDR2 FYNNEI. The CDR3 covers 13 residues.

On this clonotype itself: This may be a read error, as it is one base from a much larger clone. This chain uses TRBV6-1 with TRBJ1-1; 9 bases fit TRBD1. V trimming: 10 bases; J trimming: 1 base; junction bases outside the gene matches: 10. The CDR3 extends over 15 amino acids. The germline V gene has CDR1 MNHNS and CDR2 SASEGT. CDR3 DNA: TGTGCCAACACGACGACAGGGGGGTGGAACACTGAAGCTTTCTTT. Amino acids: CANTTTGGWNTEAFF.

V is TRBV20-1 and J is TRBJ1-2; D is possibly TRBD1 (5 bases). V was clipped by 4 bases and J by 5 bases, with 17 bases between them. Germline V gene sequence: CDR1 DFQATT, CDR2 SNEGSKA (reference sequence). CDR3 size: 14 residues. CDR3 region: CSAIRDGAGYGYTF. CDR3 coding DNA: TGCAGTGCTATCCGGGACGGTGCGGGGTATGGCTACACCTTC.

The chain links TRBV5-1 to TRBJ2-1; a weak D match, TRBD1 (6 bases). CDR1 SGHRS and CDR2 YFSETQ come from the germline V gene. The germline V and J ends were trimmed by 5 bases and 6 bases, with 12 bases remaining between them. CDR3 length: 13 residues. CDR3 bases: TGCGCCAGCAGGGCCGGGACAAGCAATGAGCAGTTCTTC. Its translation is CASRAGTSNEQFF.

This chain connects TRBV20-1 to TRBJ2-1; D remains unclear. The V and J ends lost 6 bases and 0 bases respectively, with 12 bases between them. The CDR3 is 14 amino acids. Germline V lookup: CDR1 DFQATT, CDR2 SNEGSKA (reference sequence). The CDR3 loop is CSAPQRRSYNEQFF. CDR3 in DNA: TGCAGTGCACCACAGCGACGCTCCTACAATGAGCAGTTCTTC.

This sequence joins TRBV20-1 and TRBJ2-7; D remains unclear. Germline CDR1 is DFQATT and CDR2 is SNEGSKA (reference sequence). This CDR3 has 10 residues. Trimming removed 3 bases from V and 3 bases from J, with 3 bases in between. The CDR3 here is CSARDYEQYF. CDR3 in DNA: TGCAGTGCTAGGGACTACGAGCAGTACTTC.

This clonotype has a count of ten or more. This chain uses TRBV5-4 with TRBJ2-3; 11 nucleotides line up with TRBD2. CDR1 and CDR2 from the germline V gene are SGHNT and YYREEE (reference sequence). The V segment lost 4 bases and the J segment 4 bases; nucleotides outside the gene matches: 11. The CDR3 has 17 amino acids. The CDR3 DNA follows: TGTGCCAGCAGCCCCAGATCTGCTAGCGGGAGGTCAGATACGCAGTATTTT. Translation: CASSPRSASGRSDTQYF.

There are a few counts of this clonotype. V and J are TRBV7-2 and TRBJ2-4; 10 nucleotides align to TRBD2. The J segment lost 6 bases and the V segment lost 2 bases, leaving 4 bases of the junction unmatched. CDR1 is SGHTA and CDR2 is FQGNSA in the germline V gene. CDR3 length: 15 amino acids. The CDR3 region is CASSLNRLAGNIQYF. DNA for the CDR3: TGTGCCAGCAGCTTAAACCGACTAGCGGGAAACATTCAGTACTTC.

The rearrangement links TRBV7-9 to TRBJ2-1; 7 bases line up with TRBD1. This CDR3 spans 14 amino acids. Germline V gene sequence: CDR1 SEHNR, CDR2 FQNEAQ (reference sequence). V trimming: 6 bases; J trimming: 2 bases; junction bases outside the gene matches: 4. Written as DNA, the CDR3 is TGTGCCAGCAGTCGACAGGGACCCTACAATGAGCAGTTCTTC. Its protein is CASSRQGPYNEQFF.

The chain carries TRBV6-2 or TRBV6-3 and TRBJ1-1; 7 positions match TRBD1. This CDR3 is built from 17 residues. Trimming cost V 6 bases and J 3 bases; bases outside gene matches: 16. CDR1 MNHEY and CDR2 SVGEGT come from the germline V gene. CDR3 in amino acids: CASSHRQGIAFDTEAFF. For the CDR3, the DNA is TGTGCCAGCAGCCATCGACAGGGTATCGCTTTTGACACTGAAGCTTTCTTT.

The chain combines TRBV6-5 with TRBJ2-7; D gene uncertain. Trimming cost V 0 bases and J 7 bases, with 10 bases left between them. The CDR3 contains 13 residues. Germline V gene sequence: CDR1 MNHEY, CDR2 SVGAGI. The CDR3 DNA sequence: TGTGCCAGCAGTTACTCGCCGTCGAAAGAGCAGTACTTC. Translation gives CASSYSPSKEQYF.

The sample holds a few counts of this clonotype. The V call is TRBV12-3 or TRBV12-4, the J call TRBJ1-1; tentatively, D is TRBD1 (6 bases). The CDR3 consists of 12 residues. V dropped 5 bases and J dropped 10 bases, with 14 bases sitting between them. The CDR3 coding sequence is TGTGCCAGCAGTCACAGGGTTTACGGAGCTTTCTTT. Translating it yields CASSHRVYGAFF.